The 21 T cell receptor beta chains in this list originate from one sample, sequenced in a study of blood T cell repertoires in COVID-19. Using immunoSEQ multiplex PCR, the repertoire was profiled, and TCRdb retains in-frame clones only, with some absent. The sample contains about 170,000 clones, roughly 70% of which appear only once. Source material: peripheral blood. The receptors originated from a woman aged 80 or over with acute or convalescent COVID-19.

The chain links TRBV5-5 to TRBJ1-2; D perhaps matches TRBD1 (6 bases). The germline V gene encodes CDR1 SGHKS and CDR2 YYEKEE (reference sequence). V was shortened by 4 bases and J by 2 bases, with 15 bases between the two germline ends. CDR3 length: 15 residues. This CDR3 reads CASSGGRGANYGYTF. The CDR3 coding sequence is TGTGCCAGCAGCGGAGGTCGGGGGGCAAACTATGGCTACACCTTC.

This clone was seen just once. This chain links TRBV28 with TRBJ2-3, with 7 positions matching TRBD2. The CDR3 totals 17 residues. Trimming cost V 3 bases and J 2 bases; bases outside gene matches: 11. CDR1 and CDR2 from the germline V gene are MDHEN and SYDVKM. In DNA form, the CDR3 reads TGTGCCAGCAGTTTCATTTCTAGCGGACTATACACAGATACGCAGTATTTT. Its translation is CASSFISSGLYTDTQYF.

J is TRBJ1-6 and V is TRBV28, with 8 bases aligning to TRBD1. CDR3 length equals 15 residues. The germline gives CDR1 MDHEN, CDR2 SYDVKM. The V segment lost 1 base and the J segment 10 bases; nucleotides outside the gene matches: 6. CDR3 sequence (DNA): TGTGCCAGCAGTTTATCCGGACAGGGTGGATCACCCCTCCACTTT. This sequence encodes CASSLSGQGGSPLHF. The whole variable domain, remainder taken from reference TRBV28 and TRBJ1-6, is DVKVTQSSRYLVKRTGEKVFLECVQDMDHENMFWYRQDPGLGLRLIYFSYDVKMKEKGDIPEGYSVSREKKERFSLILESASTNQTSMYLCASSLSGQGGSPLHFGNGTRLTVT.

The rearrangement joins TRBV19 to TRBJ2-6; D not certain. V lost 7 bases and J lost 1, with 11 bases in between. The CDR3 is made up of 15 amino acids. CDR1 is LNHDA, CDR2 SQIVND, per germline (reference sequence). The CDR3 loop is CASTTRGSGANVLTF. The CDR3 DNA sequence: TGTGCCAGTACCACCCGAGGTTCTGGGGCCAACGTCCTGACTTTC.

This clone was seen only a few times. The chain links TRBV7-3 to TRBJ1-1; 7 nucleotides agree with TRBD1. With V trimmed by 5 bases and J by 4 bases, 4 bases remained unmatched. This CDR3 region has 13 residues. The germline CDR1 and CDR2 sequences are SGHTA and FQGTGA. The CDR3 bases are TGTGCCAGCAGCACCCAGGGGGGCACTGAAGCTTTCTTT. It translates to CASSTQGGTEAFF.

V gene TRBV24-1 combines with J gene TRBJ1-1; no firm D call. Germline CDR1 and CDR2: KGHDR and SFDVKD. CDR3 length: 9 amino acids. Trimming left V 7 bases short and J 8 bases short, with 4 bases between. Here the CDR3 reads CATRGEAFF. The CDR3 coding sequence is TGTGCCACCAGGGGCGAAGCTTTCTTT.

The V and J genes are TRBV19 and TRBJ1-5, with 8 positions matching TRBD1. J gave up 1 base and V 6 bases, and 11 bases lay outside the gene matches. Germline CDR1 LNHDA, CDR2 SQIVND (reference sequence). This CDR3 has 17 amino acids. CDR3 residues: CASRTDRVGVSNQPQHF. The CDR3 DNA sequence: TGTGCCAGTAGGACGGACAGGGTTGGAGTAAGCAATCAGCCCCAGCATTTT.

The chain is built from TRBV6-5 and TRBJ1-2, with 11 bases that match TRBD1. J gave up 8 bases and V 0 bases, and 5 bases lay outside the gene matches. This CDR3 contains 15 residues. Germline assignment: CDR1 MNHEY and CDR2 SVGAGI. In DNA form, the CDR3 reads TGTGCCAGCAGTTACTCTGGACAGGGGGCGGAAGGCTACACCTTC. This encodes CASSYSGQGAEGYTF.

The CDR3 DNA sequence: TGTGCCATCAGTAGGGACAGCGCGAACACCGGGGAGCTGTTTTTT. It is translated as CAISRDSANTGELFF. This sequence joins TRBV10-3 and TRBJ2-2; 7 bases map to TRBD1. Germline CDR1 reads ENHRY; CDR2 reads SYGVKD. The CDR3 extends over 15 amino acids. Germline trimming cut 5 bases from V and 0 bases from J; bases unmatched to any gene: 3.

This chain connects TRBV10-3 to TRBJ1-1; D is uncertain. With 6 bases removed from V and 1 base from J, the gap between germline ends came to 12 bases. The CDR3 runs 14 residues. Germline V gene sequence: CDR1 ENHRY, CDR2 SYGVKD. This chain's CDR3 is CAISPLGGNTEAFF. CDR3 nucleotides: TGTGCCATCAGCCCTTTGGGAGGGAACACTGAAGCTTTCTTT.

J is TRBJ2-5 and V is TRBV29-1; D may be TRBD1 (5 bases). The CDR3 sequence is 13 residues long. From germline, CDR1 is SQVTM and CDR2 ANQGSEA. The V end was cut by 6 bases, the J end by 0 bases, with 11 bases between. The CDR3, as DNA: TGCAGCGTGGCCAGACAGTACCAAGAGACCCAGTACTTC. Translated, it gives CSVARQYQETQYF.

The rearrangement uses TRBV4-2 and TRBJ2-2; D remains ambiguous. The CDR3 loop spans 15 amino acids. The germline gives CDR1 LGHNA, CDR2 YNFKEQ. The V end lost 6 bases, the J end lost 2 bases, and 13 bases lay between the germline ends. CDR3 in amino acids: CASSPDLVNTGELFF. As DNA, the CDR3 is TGTGCCAGCAGTCCCGACTTGGTCAACACCGGGGAGCTGTTTTTT.

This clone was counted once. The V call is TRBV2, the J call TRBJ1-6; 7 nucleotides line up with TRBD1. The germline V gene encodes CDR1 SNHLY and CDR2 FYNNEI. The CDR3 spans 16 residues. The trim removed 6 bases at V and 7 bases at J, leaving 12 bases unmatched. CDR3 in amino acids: CASSKDPAGGNSPLHF. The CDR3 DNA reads TGTGCCAGCAGCAAGGACCCCGCAGGGGGGAATTCACCCCTCCACTTT.

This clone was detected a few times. This chain's CDR3 is CASSQQVMAFF. The DNA for the CDR3 is TGTGCCAGCAGCCAACAGGTCATGGCTTTCTTT. This chain joins TRBV6-5 and TRBJ1-1; D may be TRBD1 (5 bases). Germline loops: CDR1 MNHEY, CDR2 SVGAGI. The CDR3 spans 11 residues. Trimming shortened V by 6 bases and J by 11 bases, and 13 bases separated the two germline ends.

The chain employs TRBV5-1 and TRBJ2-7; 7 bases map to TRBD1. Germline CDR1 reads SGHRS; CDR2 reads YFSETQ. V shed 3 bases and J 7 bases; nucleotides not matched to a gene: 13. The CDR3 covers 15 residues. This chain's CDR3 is CASSWSGQLLSEQYF. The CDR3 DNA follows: TGCGCCAGCAGCTGGTCGGGACAGCTTTTGAGTGAGCAGTACTTC.

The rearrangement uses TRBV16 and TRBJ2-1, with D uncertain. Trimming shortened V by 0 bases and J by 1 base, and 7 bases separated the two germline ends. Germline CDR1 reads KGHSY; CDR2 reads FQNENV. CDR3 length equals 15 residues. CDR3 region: CASSQSPGSYNEQFF. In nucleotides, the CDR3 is TGTGCCAGCAGCCAATCCCCAGGTTCCTACAATGAGCAGTTCTTC.

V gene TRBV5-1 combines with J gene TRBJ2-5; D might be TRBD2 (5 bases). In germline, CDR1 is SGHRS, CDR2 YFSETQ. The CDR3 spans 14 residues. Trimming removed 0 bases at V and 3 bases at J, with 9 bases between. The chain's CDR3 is CASSLGGREETQYF. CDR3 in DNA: TGCGCCAGCAGCTTGGGAGGGCGGGAAGAGACCCAGTACTTC.

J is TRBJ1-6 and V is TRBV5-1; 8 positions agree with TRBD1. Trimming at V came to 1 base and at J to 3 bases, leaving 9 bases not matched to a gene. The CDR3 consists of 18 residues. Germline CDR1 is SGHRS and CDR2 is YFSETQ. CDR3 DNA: TGCGCCAGCAGCTTGCGGCCGACAGGGGAAAACTATAATTCACCCCTCCACTTT. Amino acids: CASSLRPTGENYNSPLHF.

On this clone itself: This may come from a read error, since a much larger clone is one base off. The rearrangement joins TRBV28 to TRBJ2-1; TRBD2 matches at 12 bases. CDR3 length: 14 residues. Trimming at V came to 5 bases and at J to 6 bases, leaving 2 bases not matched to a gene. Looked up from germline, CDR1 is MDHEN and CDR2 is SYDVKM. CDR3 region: CASSLAGGPNEQFF. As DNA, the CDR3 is TGTGCCAGCAGTCTAGCGGGAGGGCCCAATGAGCAGTTCTTC.

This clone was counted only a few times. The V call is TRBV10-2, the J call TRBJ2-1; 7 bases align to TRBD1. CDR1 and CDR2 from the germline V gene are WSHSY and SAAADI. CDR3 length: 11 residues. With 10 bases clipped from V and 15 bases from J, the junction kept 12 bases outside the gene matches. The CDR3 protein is CATAQQGVGFF. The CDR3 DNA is TGCGCCACCGCTCAGCAGGGGGTTGGGTTCTTC.

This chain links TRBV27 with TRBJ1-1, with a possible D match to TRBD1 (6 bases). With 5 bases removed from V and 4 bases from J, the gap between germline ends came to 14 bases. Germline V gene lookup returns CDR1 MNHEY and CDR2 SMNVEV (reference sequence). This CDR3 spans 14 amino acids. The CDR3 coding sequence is TGTGCCAGCAGTCAACAGGGTTCGGGCACTGAAGCTTTCTTT. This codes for CASSQQGSGTEAFF.